The 29 T cell receptor beta chains presented below share a single source sample, sequenced in a study of T cell responses to AZD1222 COVID-19 vaccine. Measured with immunoSEQ multiplex PCR; TCRdb has only the in-frame clones, and not every one. The sample has approximately 100,000 clones, around nine tenths seen once. Here the sequenced sample was peripheral blood, taken on day 0 of AZD1222 vaccination. These receptors originate from an adult in good health.

The V call is TRBV10-3, the J call TRBJ2-1; 7 nucleotides agree with TRBD2. Germline assignment: CDR1 ENHRY and CDR2 SYGVKD. V shed 3 bases and J 8 bases; nucleotides not matched to a gene: 7. The CDR3 spans 14 residues. CDR3 bases: TGTGCCATCAGTGAAGGCGGGAGTGACGATGAGCAGTTCTTC. Protein product: CAISEGGSDDEQFF.

Regarding this clone: The sample carries other DNA sequences with the same CDR3. The J gene is TRBJ2-7, the V gene TRBV5-1; 9 positions agree with TRBD1. The V segment lost 0 bases and the J segment 7 bases; nucleotides outside the gene matches: 5. Germline CDR1 and CDR2: SGHRS and YFSETQ. CDR3 length equals 14 residues. The CDR3 sequence: CASSLGTGVGEQYF. CDR3 in DNA: TGCGCCAGCAGCTTGGGGACAGGGGTGGGGGAGCAGTACTTC.

This chain joins TRBV29-1 and TRBJ1-1; D may be TRBD1 (6 bases). The CDR3 extends over 14 amino acids. The ends were cut back, 2 bases at V and 6 bases at J, with 16 bases in the middle. The germline V gene has CDR1 SQVTM and CDR2 ANQGSEA. The CDR3 DNA sequence: TGCAGCGTTGAATCGGTCAGGGGTTATCCTGAAGCTTTCTTT. Residues: CSVESVRGYPEAFF.

CDR3 DNA sequence: TGTGCCAGCAGCTTAAGCGGGTTGGCCCGAAGCACAGATACGCAGTATTTT. It encodes CASSLSGLARSTDTQYF. The chain joins TRBV11-2 to TRBJ2-3, with D perhaps matching TRBD2 (6 bases). Germline CDR1 is SGHAT and CDR2 is FQNNGV. Trimming shortened V by 2 bases and J by 0 bases, and 15 bases separated the two germline ends. CDR3 length: 17 residues.

This clone was picked up one time. This chain joins TRBV15 and TRBJ1-5; the match to TRBD1 covers 7 bases. The V segment lost 1 base and the J segment 2 bases; nucleotides outside the gene matches: 5. CDR1 is LNHNV, CDR2 YYDKDF, per germline (reference sequence). The CDR3 length is 16 residues. CDR3 region: CATSRAQGGGNQPQHF. The CDR3 DNA is TGTGCCACCAGCAGAGCACAAGGGGGCGGCAATCAGCCCCAGCATTTT.

This clone was detected only a few times. This chain uses TRBV2 with TRBJ2-4; D might be TRBD1 (5 bases). Per germline, CDR1 SNHLY and CDR2 FYNNEI. CDR3 length: 17 residues. V lost 3 bases to trimming and J lost 4 bases, with 19 bases between them. The CDR3 is CASSDGWGRREKNIQYF. CDR3 in DNA: TGTGCCAGCAGTGACGGGTGGGGCAGAAGGGAAAAAAACATTCAGTACTTC.

This chain connects TRBV6-2 or TRBV6-3 to TRBJ2-1; D is perhaps TRBD2 (5 bases). From germline, CDR1 is MNHEY and CDR2 SVGEGT. The CDR3 covers 14 residues. Between the trimmed V and J ends, which lost 3 bases and 2 bases, there was a span of 8 bases. CDR3 nucleotides: TGTGCCAGCAGTTATCCGGGAACCTACAATGAGCAGTTCTTC. The encoded protein is CASSYPGTYNEQFF.

In this sample, this clone turned up a few times. The rearrangement uses TRBV7-8 and TRBJ2-2; 10 nucleotides agree with TRBD1. Germline CDR1 and CDR2: SGHVS and FQNEAQ. CDR3 length equals 14 residues. After removal of 5 bases from V and 6 bases from J, the junction contained 3 bases not matched to a gene. CDR3 nucleotides: TGTGCCAGCAGCCCCGGACAGGGGGCCGGGGAGCTGTTTTTT. Protein sequence: CASSPGQGAGELFF.

V and J are TRBV7-9 and TRBJ1-1; TRBD1 aligns across 9 bases. This CDR3 is built from 15 residues. V was clipped by 2 bases and J by 1 base; unmatched bases: 2. The germline V gene encodes CDR1 SEHNR and CDR2 FQNEAQ (reference sequence). The CDR3 nucleotides are TGTGCCAGCAGCTTAACGGGACAGGGGAACACTGAAGCTTTCTTT. This sequence encodes CASSLTGQGNTEAFF.

This clone has just a few counts. The J gene is TRBJ2-1, the V gene TRBV4-2; weak D call: TRBD2 (6 bases). The V end was cut by 4 bases, the J end by 2 bases, with 15 bases between. This CDR3 is 16 amino acids long. CDR1 is LGHNA and CDR2 is YNFKEQ in the germline V gene. DNA for the CDR3: TGTGCCAGCAGCCCCCAATCGGGGGAGACCTACAATGAGCAGTTCTTC. This sequence encodes CASSPQSGETYNEQFF.

The CDR3 bases are TGTGCCAGCAGCCCTCAGCGGCGGAGAGAGACCCAGTACTTC. This encodes CASSPQRRRETQYF. The chain recombines TRBV3-1 (or the pseudogene TRBV3-2) with TRBJ2-5; D may be TRBD2 (5 bases). The ends were cut back, 4 bases at V and 4 bases at J, with 13 bases in the middle. CDR1 and CDR2 from the germline V gene are LGHDT and YNNKEL (reference sequence). CDR3 length: 14 residues.

The rearrangement uses TRBV28 and TRBJ1-4, with D possibly TRBD1 on 5 matching bases. Germline V gene sequence: CDR1 MDHEN, CDR2 SYDVKM. CDR3 length equals 14 residues. Trimming left V 7 bases short and J 8 bases short, with 17 bases between. The CDR3 loop reads CASTEPGLREKLFF. In DNA, the CDR3 is TGTGCCAGCACCGAACCGGGACTCCGCGAAAAACTGTTTTTT.

This chain connects TRBV19 to TRBJ1-1, with D hard to call. Between the trimmed V and J ends, which lost 9 bases and 6 bases, there was a span of 20 bases. CDR3 size: 14 residues. Germline loops: CDR1 LNHDA, CDR2 SQIVND (reference sequence). The CDR3 loop reads CASKLGPPTAEAFF. For the CDR3, the DNA is TGTGCCAGCAAACTGGGCCCCCCTACAGCTGAAGCTTTCTTT.

V and J are TRBV19 and TRBJ2-3; either TRBD1 or TRBD2 may supply D (6 bases each). The CDR3 sequence is 16 residues long. The germline V gene has CDR1 LNHDA and CDR2 SQIVND (reference sequence). Trimming took 4 bases from V and 2 from J, leaving 16 bases between them. CDR3 coding DNA: TGTGCCAGTAGTAGGGGGCGGGGCCTATCCACAGATACGCAGTATTTT. Translation: CASSRGRGLSTDTQYF. Supplemented by reference TRBV19 and TRBJ2-3, the full variable domain reads DGGITQSPKYLFRKEGQNVTLSCEQNLNHDAMYWYRQDPGQGLRLIYYSQIVNDFQKGDIAEGYSVSREKKESFPLTVTSAQKNPTAFYLCASSRGRGLSTDTQYFGPGTRLTVL.

CDR3 sequence (DNA): TGCGCCAGCAGCGTTGGGGGAGTTCGAACTAACTATGGCTACACCTTC. Translation: CASSVGGVRTNYGYTF. The chain employs TRBV4-1 and TRBJ1-2; D possibly corresponds to TRBD1 (5 bases). V gave up 5 bases and J gave up 0 bases, with 16 bases separating them. Looked up from germline, CDR1 is MGHRA and CDR2 is YSYEKL. The CDR3 has 16 amino acids.

The chain couples TRBV15 to TRBJ1-2; 7 bases agree with TRBD1. CDR1 LNHNV and CDR2 YYDKDF come from the germline V gene (reference sequence). The trim removed 1 base at V and 11 bases at J, leaving 4 bases unmatched. The CDR3 covers 12 residues. CDR3 amino acids: CATSRANRGYTF. DNA for the CDR3: TGTGCCACCAGCAGAGCTAACAGGGGATACACCTTC.

This rearrangement joins TRBV2 to TRBJ2-3, with TRBD1 matching 7 bases. The CDR3 runs to 14 residues. The V gene's germline CDR1 is SNHLY and CDR2 FYNNEI. Trimming removed 4 bases from V and 3 bases from J; junction bases left unmatched: 4. CDR3 bases: TGTGCCAGCAGTGCGGACAGGTATACAGATACGCAGTATTTT. It yields the protein CASSADRYTDTQYF. Full variable domain (rest looked up from reference TRBV2 and TRBJ2-3): EPEVTQTPSHQVTQMGQEVILRCVPISNHLYFYWYRQILGQKVEFLVSFYNNEISEKSEIFDDQFSVERPDGSNFTLKIRSTKLEDSAMYFCASSADRYTDTQYFGPGTRLTVL.

The gene calls are TRBV24-1 and TRBJ1-3, with D hard to call. V lost 5 bases, J lost 4 bases, and 2 bases lay in between. The CDR3 covers 11 residues. Germline assignment: CDR1 KGHDR and CDR2 SFDVKD. The CDR3 DNA reads TGTGCCACCAGTGTGGGAAACACCATATATTTT. Amino acid sequence: CATSVGNTIYF.

The chain recombines TRBV7-2 with TRBJ2-2; D may be TRBD1 or TRBD2 (5 bases each). Trimming took off 4 bases at V and 6 bases at J, with 18 bases between the two ends. Germline values: CDR1 SGHTA, CDR2 FQGNSA. The CDR3 sequence is 16 residues long. This CDR3 reads CASSSPRVKGAGELFF. The CDR3 coding sequence is TGTGCCAGCAGCTCCCCGAGGGTTAAAGGGGCCGGGGAGCTGTTTTTT.

V is TRBV29-1 and J is TRBJ1-1, with a tentative D call TRBD1 (5 bases). From germline, CDR1 is SQVTM and CDR2 ANQGSEA. V lost 4 bases to trimming and J lost 0 bases, with 15 bases between them. The CDR3 length is 15 residues. CDR3 DNA: TGCAGCGTTGGGGGTCGGGACGCATTGAACACTGAAGCTTTCTTT. Translation: CSVGGRDALNTEAFF.

The rearrangement uses TRBV6-6 and TRBJ2-7; either TRBD1 or TRBD2 may supply D (5 bases each). Trimming shortened V by 8 bases and J by 2 bases, and 19 bases separated the two germline ends. Germline V gene lookup returns CDR1 MNHNY and CDR2 SVGAGI (reference sequence). The CDR3 length is 15 residues. In DNA, the CDR3 is TGTGCCAGCGGGAGAAACAGGAATCCAACCTACGAGCAGTACTTC. This encodes CASGRNRNPTYEQYF.

The chain couples TRBV7-3 to TRBJ1-1; D is undetermined. The CDR3 has 13 amino acids. The V gene's germline CDR1 is SGHTA and CDR2 FQGTGA. The V and J ends lost 0 bases and 2 bases respectively, with 4 bases between them. The DNA of the CDR3 is TGTGCCAGCAGCTTAACCAGTAACACTGAAGCTTTCTTT. Encoded protein: CASSLTSNTEAFF.

CDR3 bases: TGTGCCAGCAGCTTGACAGGAGCGAACACTGAAGCTTTCTTT. It is translated as CASSLTGANTEAFF. The genes are TRBV7-9 and TRBJ1-1, with D maybe TRBD1 (6 bases). With 3 bases removed from V and 1 base from J, the gap between germline ends came to 9 bases. This CDR3 region has 14 residues. Looked up from germline, CDR1 is SEHNR and CDR2 is FQNEAQ (reference sequence).

The rearrangement links TRBV18 to TRBJ2-7, with TRBD2 matching over 8 bases. V was pared by 5 bases and J by 3 bases, with 9 bases of the junction left unmatched. Germline lookup yields CDR1 KGHSH and CDR2 LQKENI. The CDR3 runs 15 residues. As DNA, the CDR3 is TGTGCCAGCTCAGCTACGGGAGGGCAGCGCTACGAGCAGTACTTC. Translation: CASSATGGQRYEQYF.

The chain combines TRBV2 with TRBJ1-1; D gene unclear. CDR1 is SNHLY and CDR2 is FYNNEI in the germline V gene. The V gene lost 11 bases and the J gene lost 6 bases, with 16 bases spanning the gap. The CDR3 covers 12 residues. DNA of the CDR3: TGTGCCGTTTCGCCGAGGTGGGCTGAAGCTTTCTTT. Translated, it gives CAVSPRWAEAFF. The full variable domain, rest sourced from reference TRBV2 and TRBJ1-1, is EPEVTQTPSHQVTQMGQEVILRCVPISNHLYFYWYRQILGQKVEFLVSFYNNEISEKSEIFDDQFSVERPDGSNFTLKIRSTKLEDSAMYFCAVSPRWAEAFFGQGTRLTVV.

J is TRBJ2-6 and V is TRBV21-1; the table calls TRBD2, which could not be checked here. TRBV21-1 is designated a pseudogene. The CDR3 spans 15 residues. CDR3 residues: CASSKRVPGANVLTF. Here the CDR3 DNA reads TGTGCCAGCAGCAAGCGGGTCCCTGGGGCCAACGTCCTGACTTTC.

The rearrangement uses TRBV14 and TRBJ1-2, with 8 bases matching TRBD1. Trimming at V came to 6 bases and at J to 9 bases, leaving 12 bases not matched to a gene. Germline assignment: CDR1 SGHDN and CDR2 FVKESK. This CDR3 contains 14 residues. The CDR3 reads CASREGYTGGSYTF. In DNA form, the CDR3 reads TGTGCCAGCAGAGAAGGGTATACAGGGGGTAGCTACACCTTC. Full variable domain (missing parts from reference TRBV14 and TRBJ1-2): EAGVTQFPSHSVIEKGQTVTLRCDPISGHDNLYWYRRVMGKEIKFLLHFVKESKQDESGMPNNRFLAERTGGTYSTLKVQPAELEDSGVYFCASREGYTGGSYTFGSGTRLTVV.

V and J are TRBV6-2 or TRBV6-3 and TRBJ1-1, with D hard to call. From germline, CDR1 is MNHEY and CDR2 SVGEGT. The CDR3 length is 13 residues. Trimming removed 3 bases from V and 6 bases from J, with 11 bases in between. The CDR3 loop is CASSYEAIAEAFF. In nucleotides, the CDR3 is TGTGCCAGCAGTTATGAGGCTATTGCTGAAGCTTTCTTT.

The chain is built from TRBV5-1 and TRBJ2-7, with D maybe TRBD1 (6 bases). Germline CDR1 is SGHRS and CDR2 is YFSETQ. With 3 bases removed from V and 7 bases from J, the gap between germline ends came to 17 bases. The CDR3 contains 14 residues. CDR3 sequence reads: CASSSSQGSREQYF. CDR3 coding DNA: TGCGCCAGCAGCTCAAGCCAGGGGTCGCGTGAGCAGTACTTC.